One sample yielded the 21 T cell receptor beta chains listed below, sequenced in a study of human thymus T cells. Clones were sequenced by immunoSEQ multiplex PCR, and TCRdb holds only the in-frame ones, with some missing. The sample holds some 120,000 clones, around 95% seen once. Thymus tissue for the work was resected from patients undergoing corrective heart surgery. Sequenced: thymus tissue. The receptors were gathered from a boy in the first two years of life with a congenital heart defect but otherwise immunologically healthy.

The DNA of the CDR3 is TGTGCCAGCAGTTCCGGGCCAATTGAAGCTTTCTTT. This translates into CASSSGPIEAFF. The chain recombines TRBV28 with TRBJ1-1; D uncertain. CDR3 length: 12 amino acids. V was cut by 4 bases and J by 7 bases, with 10 bases left in between. Germline lookup yields CDR1 MDHEN and CDR2 SYDVKM.

The chain couples TRBV9 to TRBJ2-3; 11 bases fit TRBD2. V lost 0 bases and J lost 6; bases outside the gene matches: 6. This CDR3 has 16 residues. The V gene's germline CDR1 is SGDLS and CDR2 YYNGEE. CDR3 coding DNA: TGTGCCAGCAGCGTAGCTGGTAGCGGGGGGGCGGATACGCAGTATTTT. Protein: CASSVAGSGGADTQYF.

The V call is TRBV2, the J call TRBJ2-2, with TRBD2 identical over 7 bases. Germline V gives CDR1 SNHLY, CDR2 FYNNEI. Trimming removed 2 bases from V and 6 bases from J; junction bases left unmatched: 9. The CDR3 is 16 residues long. The DNA for the CDR3 is TGTGCCAGCAGTGAATCACTAGCGACTGGAGCCGGGGAGCTGTTTTTT. It specifies CASSESLATGAGELFF.

The V call is TRBV28, the J call TRBJ2-5; TRBD2 agrees at 14 bases. CDR1 is MDHEN, CDR2 SYDVKM, per germline. The trim removed 4 bases at V and 3 bases at J, leaving 10 bases unmatched. The CDR3 totals 18 residues. The CDR3 spells CASSSRTSGGLWKETQYF. The CDR3 coding sequence is TGTGCCAGCAGTTCCCGGACTAGCGGGGGGCTTTGGAAAGAGACCCAGTACTTC.

V gene TRBV4-3 combines with J gene TRBJ1-2; D is unresolved. The germline V gene has CDR1 LGHNA and CDR2 YSLEER. CDR3 length: 14 residues. V shed 0 bases and J shed 4 bases, with 9 bases lying between them. CDR3 in DNA: TGCGCCAGCAGCCAAGAGAGGAACAGCTATGGCTACACCTTC. Translated: CASSQERNSYGYTF.

V and J are TRBV28 and TRBJ1-6; no definite D call. Germline V lookup: CDR1 MDHEN, CDR2 SYDVKM. V was clipped by 11 bases and J by 6 bases, with 17 bases between them. This CDR3 has 14 amino acids. For the CDR3, the DNA is TGTGCCCACGGCCGGGGAGGGAGTAATTCACCCCTCCACTTT. This codes for CAHGRGGSNSPLHF.

The chain carries TRBV7-2 and TRBJ1-5, with TRBD1 identical over 9 bases. The CDR3 has 15 residues. The V gene's germline CDR1 is SGHTA and CDR2 FQGNSA. With 5 bases clipped from V and 6 bases from J, the junction kept 8 bases outside the gene matches. The DNA of the CDR3 is TGTGCCAGCAGCCGAAGGACAGGGGAGGTTCAGCCCCAGCATTTT. Its translation: CASSRRTGEVQPQHF.

This clone appeared a single time. The V gene is TRBV5-1, the J gene TRBJ1-2; D may be TRBD1 (5 bases). Germline CDR1 and CDR2: SGHRS and YFSETQ. Trimming took off 5 bases at V and 7 bases at J, with 18 bases between the two ends. There are 14 residues in the CDR3. CDR3 region: CASRPGFRVPGYTF. CDR3 in DNA: TGCGCCAGCAGGCCGGGTTTCAGGGTGCCTGGCTACACCTTC.

The chain carries TRBV2 and TRBJ2-1; TRBD2 matches 12 bases. This CDR3 spans 15 amino acids. The V gene's germline CDR1 is SNHLY and CDR2 FYNNEI. V shed 5 bases and J 9 bases; nucleotides not matched to a gene: 8. The DNA of the CDR3 is TGTGCCAGCAGTCGACTAGCGGGGGCCCTAGGTGAGCAGTTCTTC. Amino acid sequence: CASSRLAGALGEQFF.

The chain has TRBV4-1 and TRBJ1-1; 9 bases fit TRBD1. V dropped 0 bases and J dropped 6; count of bases not matched to a gene: 8. The CDR3 is 16 amino acids. The germline gives CDR1 MGHRA, CDR2 YSYEKL. The CDR3 DNA is TGCGCCAGCAGCCAAGATATCGACAGGGGGGGCGCTGAAGCTTTCTTT. Protein sequence: CASSQDIDRGGAEAFF.

The chain combines TRBV4-1 with TRBJ2-7; maybe TRBD1 (6 bases). The germline V gene has CDR1 MGHRA and CDR2 YSYEKL. V was clipped by 4 bases and J by 6 bases, with 19 bases between them. The CDR3 sequence is 15 residues long. The CDR3 DNA reads as TGCGCCAGCAGCCCAAACTCTCACAGGGCCGGCGAGCAGTACTTC. It codes for CASSPNSHRAGEQYF.

V and J are TRBV6-1 and TRBJ1-5; 12 bases are shared with TRBD1. CDR3 size: 19 residues. V shed 3 bases, J shed 3 bases, and the junction held 12 bases outside the gene matches. In germline, CDR1 is MNHNS, CDR2 SASEGT. The CDR3 DNA follows: TGTGCCAGCAGTGAGAAGGCGGGGACAGGGGGCCAGAACAATCAGCCCCAGCATTTT. Its translation: CASSEKAGTGGQNNQPQHF.

V and J are TRBV4-1 and TRBJ2-1; 15 nucleotides match TRBD2. The V segment lost 3 bases and the J segment 10 bases; nucleotides outside the gene matches: 16. CDR1 is MGHRA, CDR2 YSYEKL, per germline. CDR3 length equals 19 residues. This CDR3 is CASSHLAGLAGGRVREQFF. Written as DNA, the CDR3 is TGCGCCAGCAGCCATCTAGCAGGACTAGCGGGGGGGCGGGTCCGAGAGCAGTTCTTC.

The V call is TRBV29-1, the J call TRBJ1-2, with D hard to call. Germline loops: CDR1 SQVTM, CDR2 ANQGSEA. V was clipped by 7 bases and J by 4 bases, with 16 bases between them. The CDR3 sequence is 13 residues long. The CDR3 DNA reads as TGCAGCGCCTACGGGAGGGAAGGCTATGGCTACACCTTC. It specifies CSAYGREGYGYTF.

This chain links TRBV7-3 with TRBJ2-2, with 9 bases identical to TRBD2. Losses at the gene ends were 5 bases for V and 6 bases for J; bases not matched to a gene: 7. Germline V gives CDR1 SGHTA, CDR2 FQGTGA. The CDR3 loop spans 15 amino acids. This chain's CDR3 is CASSRGLAGPGELFF. CDR3 DNA sequence: TGTGCCAGCAGCCGGGGACTAGCCGGGCCCGGGGAGCTGTTTTTT.

The gene calls are TRBV28 and TRBJ1-2; 10 bases match TRBD1. From germline, CDR1 is MDHEN and CDR2 SYDVKM. This CDR3 spans 13 amino acids. With V trimmed by 10 bases and J by 4 bases, 6 bases remained unmatched. The CDR3 DNA follows: TGTGCCACTTGGACAGGGGGAATCTATGGCTACACCTTC. This codes for CATWTGGIYGYTF.

This chain connects TRBV14 to TRBJ1-2; maybe TRBD1 (5 bases). V lost 0 bases to trimming and J lost 6 bases, with 23 bases between them. The CDR3 totals 18 residues. In germline, CDR1 is SGHDN, CDR2 FVKESK. The CDR3 DNA follows: TGTGCCAGCAGCCAAGAAGGGGCAGGGCCGAATAAATGGGATGGCTACACCTTC. It specifies CASSQEGAGPNKWDGYTF.

The chain carries TRBV4-1 and TRBJ2-1; 8 bases align to TRBD2. The trim removed 1 base at V and 0 bases at J, leaving 8 bases unmatched. CDR1 is MGHRA and CDR2 is YSYEKL in the germline V gene. This CDR3 has 18 amino acids. The CDR3 spells CASSQAKDGGGSYNEQFF. In DNA form, the CDR3 reads TGCGCCAGCAGCCAAGCTAAGGACGGGGGGGGCTCCTACAATGAGCAGTTCTTC.

This sequence joins TRBV4-3 and TRBJ2-1, with 7 bases fitting TRBD1. J lost 12 bases, V lost 3 bases, and 11 bases had no gene match. There are 14 residues in the CDR3. Germline V gene data show CDR1 as LGHNA and CDR2 as YSLEER. The CDR3 reads CASSQKLPGQSQFF. The DNA of the CDR3 is TGCGCCAGCAGCCAGAAATTACCGGGACAGTCGCAGTTCTTC.

The chain carries TRBV7-9 and TRBJ2-3, with D possibly being TRBD2 (5 bases). V was shortened by 11 bases and J by 2 bases, with 14 bases between the two germline ends. This CDR3 is 13 amino acids long. Germline V gene lookup returns CDR1 SEHNR and CDR2 FQNEAQ (reference sequence). CDR3 coding DNA: TGTGCCGTCCATGAGGGTGACACAGATACGCAGTATTTT. It specifies CAVHEGDTDTQYF.

A single count supports this clone. The chain couples TRBV29-1 to TRBJ1-2; TRBD1 is a possible D gene (5 bases). V was pared by 7 bases and J by 1 base, with 10 bases between. The CDR3 extends over 12 amino acids. Germline CDR1 reads SQVTM; CDR2 reads ANQGSEA. The CDR3 reads CSAWGINYGYTF. CDR3 sequence (DNA): TGCAGCGCGTGGGGGATTAACTATGGCTACACCTTC.